These 20 T cell receptor beta chains originate from one sample sequenced in a study of blood T cells in healthy people across ages. For the second PCR, which ran for about 7 to 11 cycles, a sample-barcoded 5' primer and a J-beta primer mix were used. TCRdb processed the 5' RACE reads anew with MiXCR; each CDR3 protein has one entry. The data show roughly 1.4 million distinct CDR3 sequences, 59% seen once. Sequences were obtained from blood. The receptors originated from a man aged 18 to 35 in good health.

The rearrangement links TRBV11-2 to TRBJ2-3; D remains unclear. The germline V and J ends were trimmed by 6 bases and 2 bases, with 6 bases remaining between them. Germline loops: CDR1 SGHAT, CDR2 FQNNGV. The CDR3 is 12 amino acids. CDR3 region: CASSALTDTQYF. DNA of the CDR3: TGTGCCAGCAGTGCCCTCACAGATACGCAGTATTTT.

The J gene is TRBJ1-2, the V gene TRBV12-3 or TRBV12-4; 10 nucleotides line up with TRBD1. CDR3 size: 16 residues. V lost 4 bases, J lost 5 bases, and 10 bases stayed unmatched. The CDR3 here is CASSSTSTGGRYGYTF. DNA of the CDR3: TGTGCCAGCAGTTCCACCTCGACAGGGGGCAGGTATGGCTACACCTTC.

The genes are TRBV29-1 and TRBJ2-7; perhaps TRBD1 as D (6 bases). The ends were cut back, 4 bases at V and 0 bases at J, with 10 bases in the middle. The CDR3 is made up of 13 amino acids. Looked up from germline, CDR1 is SQVTM and CDR2 is ANQGSEA. The CDR3 sequence: CSVGTAVSYEQYF. CDR3 nucleotide sequence: TGCAGCGTTGGGACAGCAGTCTCCTACGAGCAGTACTTC.

The chain joins TRBV5-6 to TRBJ2-7; TRBD1 matches at 9 bases. The germline V gene encodes CDR1 SGHDT and CDR2 YYEEEE. The CDR3 sequence is 16 residues long. J gave up 7 bases and V 4 bases, and 15 bases lay outside the gene matches. The DNA of the CDR3 is TGTGCCAGCAGCCCGGGACAGGGAGTCCTACTATGGGAGCAGTACTTC. Protein sequence: CASSPGQGVLLWEQYF.

The chain links TRBV29-1 to TRBJ1-1; a weak D match, TRBD1 (6 bases). Germline-derived CDR1 and CDR2 are SQVTM and ANQGSEA. This CDR3 is built from 13 residues. Trimming took off 4 bases at V and 4 bases at J, with 13 bases between the two ends. As DNA, the CDR3 is TGCAGCGTTGTGAAAGAGGGGGGCACTGAAGCTTTCTTT. Translating gives CSVVKEGGTEAFF.

The gene calls are TRBV4-2 and TRBJ1-2; no clear D. The ends were cut back, 0 bases at V and 5 bases at J, with 13 bases in the middle. The CDR3 totals 15 residues. Germline V CDR1 and CDR2: LGHNA, YNFKEQ. The CDR3 here is CASSQERRTLYGYTF. The CDR3 DNA is TGTGCCAGCAGCCAAGAACGCAGGACCCTTTATGGCTACACCTTC.

This clonotype was recorded a few times. A single base separates this from a much larger clone, so it may be a read error. The chain recombines TRBV18 with TRBJ2-7; no clear D gene. Germline V CDR1 and CDR2: KGHSH, LQKENI. This CDR3 contains 15 residues. Trimming removed 4 bases from V and 7 bases from J, with 20 bases in between. CDR3 protein: CASSRPETEYNEQYF. The CDR3 DNA reads TGTGCCAGCTCACGACCCGAGACGGAGTACAATGAGCAGTACTTC.

Only a few counts were recorded for this clonotype. The rearrangement joins TRBV7-2 to TRBJ1-4; D is unclear. Germline V lookup: CDR1 SGHTA, CDR2 FQGNSA. V shed 5 bases and J shed 6 bases, with 19 bases lying between them. This CDR3 comprises 16 residues. This chain's CDR3 is CASSAQFVAWDEKLFF. The CDR3 DNA sequence: TGTGCCAGCAGCGCCCAGTTCGTGGCATGGGATGAAAAACTGTTTTTT.

The chain links TRBV5-6 to TRBJ1-2; D may be TRBD1 (5 bases). V lost 3 bases, J lost 7 bases, and 19 bases lay in between. The CDR3 contains 15 residues. Germline V gene lookup returns CDR1 SGHDT and CDR2 YYEEEE. In DNA form, the CDR3 reads TGTGCCAGCAGCTCGGCGGGGGATTTCGCCTTTGGCTACACCTTC. It specifies CASSSAGDFAFGYTF.

The chain has TRBV10-2 and TRBJ2-1; the D is unclear. V was cut by 6 bases and J by 0 bases, with 12 bases left in between. There are 15 residues in the CDR3. CDR1 is WSHSY, CDR2 SAAADI, per germline. The CDR3 reads CASRREASSYNEQFF. As DNA, the CDR3 is TGCGCCAGCAGAAGAGAAGCGAGCTCCTACAATGAGCAGTTCTTC.

This clonotype turned up a few times. The chain uses TRBV6-2 or TRBV6-3 and TRBJ1-2, with D unresolved. This CDR3 is 14 amino acids long. V was pared by 4 bases and J by 1 base, with 10 bases between. CDR1 is MNHEY, CDR2 SVGEGT, per germline. The CDR3 loop reads CASSSPGVNYGYTF. CDR3 DNA sequence: TGTGCCAGCAGTTCTCCCGGGGTTAACTATGGCTACACCTTC.

The V call is TRBV7-8, the J call TRBJ2-5; either TRBD1 or TRBD2 may supply D (7 bases each). The germline gives CDR1 SGHVS, CDR2 FQNEAQ. This CDR3 is built from 15 residues. The V end lost 5 bases, the J end lost 4 bases, and 17 bases lay between the germline ends. CDR3 protein: CASSPGGEAGETQYF. The DNA for the CDR3 is TGTGCCAGCAGCCCAGGGGGGGAGGCAGGAGAGACCCAGTACTTC.

This clonotype was seen a few times. This chain links TRBV29-1 with TRBJ2-7, with 9 positions matching TRBD1. The CDR3 contains 14 residues. Germline V gene sequence: CDR1 SQVTM, CDR2 ANQGSEA. The V and J ends lost 1 base and 4 bases, in that order; junction bases with no gene match: 5. Here the CDR3 reads CSVEGGQGLYEQYF. CDR3 bases: TGCAGCGTTGAAGGGGGACAGGGACTATACGAGCAGTACTTC.

The V gene is TRBV6-5, the J gene TRBJ1-1; D ambiguous. Per the germline V gene, CDR1 is MNHEY and CDR2 is SVGAGI. The CDR3 is 14 amino acids. V was trimmed by 2 bases and J by 2 bases, leaving 9 bases between them. The CDR3 region has the DNA TGTGCCAGCAGTTACAGGCGAATTAACACTGAAGCTTTCTTT. Protein sequence: CASSYRRINTEAFF.

V is TRBV20-1 and J is TRBJ1-2; D gene uncertain. Germline CDR1 is DFQATT and CDR2 is SNEGSKA (reference sequence). Trimming took off 3 bases at V and 8 bases at J, with 13 bases between the two ends. The CDR3 contains 12 residues. The DNA of the CDR3 is TGCAGTGCTAGTCGGTGGTGGGGAGGCTACACCTTC. Its translation is CSASRWWGGYTF.

This clonotype was seen a single time. The chain couples TRBV4-1 to TRBJ2-3; D might be TRBD2 (5 bases). CDR1 and CDR2 from the germline V gene are MGHRA and YSYEKL. This CDR3 has 14 residues. V was trimmed by 6 bases and J by 3 bases, leaving 13 bases between them. The CDR3 region is CASSRAPGTDTQYF. CDR3 DNA sequence: TGCGCCAGCAGTCGGGCGCCGGGAACAGATACGCAGTATTTT.

V is TRBV7-6 and J is TRBJ2-5; no definite D call. The CDR3 is 14 amino acids. CDR1 is SGHVS, CDR2 FNYEAQ, per germline. Between the trimmed V and J ends, which lost 2 bases and 5 bases, there was a span of 12 bases. The CDR3 DNA reads as TGTGCCAGCAGCTTAATACGTTATGGGGAGACCCAGTACTTC. Translating it yields CASSLIRYGETQYF.

The CDR3 bases are TGCAGCGCTCGACGGGACAGGGGGTTGGAGACCCAGTACTTC. It encodes CSARRDRGLETQYF. J is TRBJ2-5 and V is TRBV29-1; 11 positions match TRBD1. J lost 5 bases, V lost 7 bases, and 9 bases had no gene match. Per the germline V gene, CDR1 is SQVTM and CDR2 is ANQGSEA. This CDR3 has 14 amino acids. The variable domain in full, completed from reference TRBV29-1 and TRBJ2-5, reads SAVISQKPSRDICQRGTSLTIQCQVDSQVTMMFWYRQQPGQSLTLIATANQGSEATYESGFVIDKFPISRPNLTFSTLTVSNMSPEDSSIYLCSARRDRGLETQYFGPGTRLLVL.

This clonotype was detected only a few times. The chain carries TRBV9 and TRBJ1-2; TRBD1 matches at 8 bases. J lost 6 bases, V lost 0 bases, and 7 bases had no gene match. CDR3 length: 15 residues. Per germline, CDR1 SGDLS and CDR2 YYNGEE. This CDR3 is CASSVVAGGGNGYTF. DNA of the CDR3: TGTGCCAGCAGCGTAGTTGCAGGGGGCGGGAATGGCTACACCTTC.

This chain connects TRBV6-2 or TRBV6-3 to TRBJ2-7; possibly TRBD1 for D (6 bases). The CDR3 is made up of 15 amino acids. Germline CDR1 is MNHEY and CDR2 is SVGEGT. V was cut by 6 bases and J by 5 bases, with 20 bases left in between. CDR3 residues: CASRSSGVFVHEQYF. The CDR3 nucleotides are TGTGCCAGCAGGTCGTCAGGGGTGTTTGTCCACGAGCAGTACTTC.